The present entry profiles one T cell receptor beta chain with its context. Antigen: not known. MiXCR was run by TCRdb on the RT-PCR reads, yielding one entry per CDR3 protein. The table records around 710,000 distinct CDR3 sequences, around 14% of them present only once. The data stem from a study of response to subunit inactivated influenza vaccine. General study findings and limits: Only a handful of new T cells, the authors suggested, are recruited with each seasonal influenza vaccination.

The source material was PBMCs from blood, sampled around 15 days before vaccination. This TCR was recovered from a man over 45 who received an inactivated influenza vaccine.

CDR3 DNA sequence: TGTGCCAGCAGTTTACAGGGTGGAGTTGAAGCTTTCTTT. Residues: CASSLQGGVEAFF. The J gene is TRBJ1-1, the V gene TRBV12-3 or TRBV12-4; perhaps TRBD1 as D (5 bases). This CDR3 has 13 residues. The V end lost 2 bases, the J end lost 7 bases, and 11 bases lay between the germline ends.